The source of this TCR beta chain is a study of beta chain features in type 1 diabetes. Findings of the study overall: For patients, the naive, central memory and Treg TCRB repertoires appeared more alike than for healthy donors. Small HLA sub-analyses could not settle whether HLA shapes TCRB rearrangement. TCRB CDR3s from Type 1 diabetes patients were moderately but significantly shorter in all four CD4+ subsets. For type 1 diabetes patients, VDJ junctions showed fewer insertions and more deletions.

Averaging roughly 120 mL, one heparinised blood draw was given by each donor. The CDR3 totals 15 residues. Germline V lookup: CDR1 SQVTM, CDR2 ANQGSEA. V lost 3 bases, J lost 0 bases, and 5 bases stayed unmatched. This clone was counted ten times or more. No antigen is known for it. Expressed TCRB transcripts were sequenced because the isolated RNA had all been reverse transcribed beforehand. Sequencing was performed with immunoSEQ multiplex PCR; in TCRdb, only in-frame clones are kept and a portion is missing. This sample carries 95,000 to 110,000 clones, under 30% of them seen once, and the ten largest clones take roughly 0.58%.

The specimen was central memory CD4+ T cells from blood. The V call is TRBV29-1, the J call TRBJ2-4; TRBD1 aligns across 7 bases. This TCR was recovered from a woman younger than 30 with type 1 diabetes. CDR3 nucleotides: TGCAGCGTTGATTCGGGACAGCTAGCCAAAAACATTCAGTACTTC. It specifies CSVDSGQLAKNIQYF.